The clone carrying this T cell receptor beta chain was found a few times. Its antigen is still unknown. The data originate from a study of metastatic and nonmetastatic thyroid tumors. In the study overall: Repertoires from malignant and benign thyroid patients were compared across blood and tumor or nodule tissue. Broader study findings: Patients with malignant thyroid tumors reportedly had significantly higher TCR beta diversity than those with benign nodules, in blood and tumor.

Every patient was untreated before thyroid surgery. The CDR3 runs to 14 residues. The V end was cut by 3 bases, the J end by 4 bases, with 9 bases between. Germline loops: CDR1 MNHNS, CDR2 SASEGT. Original data processing: The authors used CDR3 differences across clinicopathological groups to build a distant-metastasis classifier for papillary thyroid cancer. MiXCR reprocessed the PCR reads for TCRdb. None of the V and J calls come from the authors' own analysis; TCRdb made them. The table shows around 30,000 clones, with roughly 3.7% occurring only once. Sample: blood. The chain joins TRBV6-1 to TRBJ2-2; no definite D call. The source of this sequence is a female donor with papillary thyroid cancer or a benign thyroid nodule (not recorded which). Some clones in this sample may be carry-over from other donors' samples. CDR3 nucleotides: TGTGCCAGCAGTGAGCGTTTGGGCACCGGGGAGCTGTTTTTT. Translating gives CASSERLGTGELFF.